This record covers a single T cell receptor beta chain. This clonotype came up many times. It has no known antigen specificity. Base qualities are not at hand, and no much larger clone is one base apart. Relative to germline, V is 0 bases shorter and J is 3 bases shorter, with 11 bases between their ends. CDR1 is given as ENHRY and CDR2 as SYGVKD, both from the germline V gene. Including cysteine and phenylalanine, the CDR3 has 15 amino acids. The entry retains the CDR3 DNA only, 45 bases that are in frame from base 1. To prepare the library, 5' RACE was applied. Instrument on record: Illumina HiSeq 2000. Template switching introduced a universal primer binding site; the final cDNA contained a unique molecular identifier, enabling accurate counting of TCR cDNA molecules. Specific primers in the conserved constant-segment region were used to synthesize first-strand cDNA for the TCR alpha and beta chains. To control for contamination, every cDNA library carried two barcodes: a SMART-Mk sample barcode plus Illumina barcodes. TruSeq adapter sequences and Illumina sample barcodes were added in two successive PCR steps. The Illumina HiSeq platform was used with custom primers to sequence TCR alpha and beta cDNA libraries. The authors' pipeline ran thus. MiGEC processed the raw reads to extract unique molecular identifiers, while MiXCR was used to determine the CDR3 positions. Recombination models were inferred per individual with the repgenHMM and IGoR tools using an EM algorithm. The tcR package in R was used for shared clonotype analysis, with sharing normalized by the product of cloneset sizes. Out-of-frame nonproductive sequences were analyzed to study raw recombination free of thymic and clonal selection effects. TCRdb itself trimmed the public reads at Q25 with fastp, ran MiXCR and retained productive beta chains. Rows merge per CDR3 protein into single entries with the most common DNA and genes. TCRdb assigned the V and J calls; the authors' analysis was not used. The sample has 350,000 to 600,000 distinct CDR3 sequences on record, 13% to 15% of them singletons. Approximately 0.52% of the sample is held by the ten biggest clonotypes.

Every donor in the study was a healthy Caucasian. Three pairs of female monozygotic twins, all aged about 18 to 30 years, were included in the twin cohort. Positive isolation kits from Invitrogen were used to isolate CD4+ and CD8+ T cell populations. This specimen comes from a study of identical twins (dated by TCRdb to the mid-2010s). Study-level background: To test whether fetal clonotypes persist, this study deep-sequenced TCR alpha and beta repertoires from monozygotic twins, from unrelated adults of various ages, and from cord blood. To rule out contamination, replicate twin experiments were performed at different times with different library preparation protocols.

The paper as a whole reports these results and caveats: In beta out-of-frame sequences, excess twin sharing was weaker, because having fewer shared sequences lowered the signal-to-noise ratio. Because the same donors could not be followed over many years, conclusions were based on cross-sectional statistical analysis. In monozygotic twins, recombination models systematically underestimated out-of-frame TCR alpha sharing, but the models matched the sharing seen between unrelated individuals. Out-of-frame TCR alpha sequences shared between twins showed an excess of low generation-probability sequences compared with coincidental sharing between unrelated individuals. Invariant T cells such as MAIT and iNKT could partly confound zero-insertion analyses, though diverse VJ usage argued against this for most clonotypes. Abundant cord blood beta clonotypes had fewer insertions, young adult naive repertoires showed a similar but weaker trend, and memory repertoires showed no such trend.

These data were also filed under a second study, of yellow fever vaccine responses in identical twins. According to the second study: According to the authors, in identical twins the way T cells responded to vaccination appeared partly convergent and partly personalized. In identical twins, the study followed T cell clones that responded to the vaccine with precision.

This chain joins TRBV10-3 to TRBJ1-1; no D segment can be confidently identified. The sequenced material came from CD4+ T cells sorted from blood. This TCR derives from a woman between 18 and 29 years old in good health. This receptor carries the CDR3 CAISESMLRYTEAFF. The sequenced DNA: TGTGCCATCAGTGAGTCGATGCTCAGGTACACTGAAGCTTTCTTT.